One and the same sample provided the 10 T cell receptor beta chains below, sequenced in a study of T cells in tuberculosis. This table comes from immunoSEQ multiplex PCR, and its TCRdb copy is limited to in-frame clones, with some not included. This table has 20,000 to 25,000 clones, approximately 97% appearing once. Sequenced input: PBMCs. Source of these receptors: a donor aged 10 to 29 with latent tuberculosis or without tuberculosis infection.

The chain is built from TRBV5-6 and TRBJ2-7; tentative D call: TRBD2 (5 bases). V was pared by 2 bases and J by 2 bases, with 11 bases between. Germline V lookup: CDR1 SGHDT, CDR2 YYEEEE. There are 14 residues in the CDR3. The CDR3 nucleotides read TGTGCCAGCAGCTTAACGACTACCACCTACGAGCAGTACTTC. Amino acid sequence: CASSLTTTTYEQYF.

The chain uses TRBV18 and TRBJ1-1; D remains unclear. V was cut by 4 bases and J by 8 bases, with 14 bases left in between. Germline V gives CDR1 KGHSH, CDR2 LQKENI. The CDR3 runs 13 residues. CDR3 protein: CASSRDRGYEAFF. For the CDR3, the DNA is TGTGCCAGCTCACGAGACCGGGGTTACGAAGCTTTCTTT.

V usage is TRBV7-7 and J usage is TRBJ1-1; TRBD1 matches 9 bases. The CDR3 is 15 residues long. Germline V gene sequence: CDR1 SSHAT, CDR2 FNYEAQ (reference sequence). The V gene end was trimmed by 5 bases and the J gene end by 5 bases; junction bases not matched to a gene: 9. The CDR3 DNA follows: TGTGCCAGCAGCCCTCTTACAGGGGGCAGGACTGAAGCTTTCTTT. It encodes CASSPLTGGRTEAFF.

This clone was found once. This rearrangement joins TRBV4-2 to TRBJ1-1; 7 bases match TRBD1. This CDR3 is 18 amino acids long. V lost 4 bases to trimming and J lost 3 bases; unmatched junction nucleotides: 17. Germline CDR1 and CDR2: LGHNA and YNFKEQ. CDR3 in amino acids: CASSPRGSTGVWDTEAFF. The DNA for the CDR3 is TGTGCCAGCAGCCCACGAGGGAGTACAGGGGTTTGGGACACTGAAGCTTTCTTT.

A single count supports this clone. The chain employs TRBV29-1 and TRBJ2-1; 9 positions agree with TRBD2. In germline, CDR1 is SQVTM, CDR2 ANQGSEA. The CDR3 contains 15 residues. J was trimmed by 5 bases and V by 3 bases; bases with no gene match: 8. DNA of the CDR3: TGCAGCGTTGAGACGCGGGGGGGTCCCGACAATGAGCAGTTCTTC. Amino acid sequence: CSVETRGGPDNEQFF.

The V and J genes are TRBV9 and TRBJ1-1; D remains unclear. The CDR3 is made up of 13 amino acids. V was cut by 3 bases and J by 3 bases, with 9 bases left in between. Looked up from germline, CDR1 is SGDLS and CDR2 is YYNGEE. This CDR3 reads CASSATTYTEAFF. Here the CDR3 DNA reads TGTGCCAGCAGCGCAACTACGTACACTGAAGCTTTCTTT.

This clone is a singleton in its sample. V usage is TRBV9 and J usage is TRBJ2-1, with D possibly matching TRBD2 (5 bases). V was trimmed by 2 bases and J by 2 bases, leaving 20 bases between them. Germline CDR1 is SGDLS and CDR2 is YYNGEE. The length of the CDR3 is 18 residues. The CDR3 DNA reads TGTGCCAGCAGCGTGTTCCCTCCTGCGGGCCTTACCTACAATGAGCAGTTCTTC. It is translated as CASSVFPPAGLTYNEQFF.

This clone came up once. V is TRBV29-1 and J is TRBJ1-1; 11 bases align to TRBD1. The CDR3 sequence is 14 residues long. V was clipped by 7 bases and J by 5 bases; unmatched bases: 9. Germline V CDR1 and CDR2: SQVTM, ANQGSEA. CDR3 sequence (DNA): TGCAGCGCCACGGACAGGGGGCGCCGTACTGAAGCTTTCTTT. Translated: CSATDRGRRTEAFF.

The chain uses TRBV5-1 and TRBJ2-7; 9 bases are shared with TRBD1. With 5 bases clipped from V and 2 bases from J, the junction kept 8 bases outside the gene matches. Germline V CDR1 and CDR2: SGHRS, YFSETQ. CDR3 length equals 15 residues. CDR3 coding DNA: TGCGCCAGCAGAATAGGGGACAGGGTCCCCTACGAGCAGTACTTC. Translation gives CASRIGDRVPYEQYF.

The chain employs TRBV11-2 and TRBJ1-1; 9 nucleotides match TRBD1. CDR1 SGHAT and CDR2 FQNNGV come from the germline V gene. V lost 4 bases and J lost 2; bases outside the gene matches: 8. This CDR3 contains 16 residues. CDR3 protein: CASSWSRDRANTEAFF. The CDR3 region has the DNA TGTGCCAGCAGCTGGTCTCGGGACAGGGCAAACACTGAAGCTTTCTTT.